A single TCR beta chain is shown here with its context. This record comes from a study of long-term antiretroviral therapy in people with HIV. Run at survey level, the immunoSEQ assay was version v3.0. Produced via immunoSEQ multiplex PCR; TCRdb's table is partial and in-frame only. The sample consists of approximately 32,000 clones, around four fifths of them appearing once. This CDR3 has 13 residues. V was cut by 2 bases and J by 4 bases, with 8 bases left in between. The germline V gene has CDR1 MGHRA and CDR2 YSYEKL. This chain joins TRBV4-1 and TRBJ2-5; D gene unclear. The sequence came from a man between 18 and 35 years old with HIV. Sequencing used unsorted PBMCs, obtained 0.3 years after starting antiretroviral therapy. CDR3 DNA sequence: TGCGCCAGCAGCCAACTAGAACGAGAGACCCAGTACTTC. The encoded protein is CASSQLERETQYF.